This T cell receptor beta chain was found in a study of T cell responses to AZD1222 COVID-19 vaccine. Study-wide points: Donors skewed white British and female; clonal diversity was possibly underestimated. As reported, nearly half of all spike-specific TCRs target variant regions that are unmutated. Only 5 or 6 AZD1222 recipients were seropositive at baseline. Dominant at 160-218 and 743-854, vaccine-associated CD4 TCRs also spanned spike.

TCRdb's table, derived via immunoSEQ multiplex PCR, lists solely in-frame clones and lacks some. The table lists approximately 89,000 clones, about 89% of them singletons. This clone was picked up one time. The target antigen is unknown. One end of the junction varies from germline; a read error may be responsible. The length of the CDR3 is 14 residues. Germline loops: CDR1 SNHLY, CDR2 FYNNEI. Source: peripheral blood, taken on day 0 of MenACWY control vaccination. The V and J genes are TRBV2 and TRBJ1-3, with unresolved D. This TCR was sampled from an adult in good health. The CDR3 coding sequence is TGTGCCAGCCGTGAGCCCCTCTCTGGAAACACCATATATTTT. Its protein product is CASREPLSGNTIYF.